These 15 T cell receptor beta chains came from one sample sequenced in a study of cytomegalovirus exposure and HLA in healthy donors. In the PCR, 60 Vbeta and 13 Jbeta primers were used. Only in-frame clones appear in the TCRdb table, and some are missing; sequencing was by immunoSEQ multiplex PCR. The table counts some 72,000 clones; about 0.83% lies in the top ten. Sequences were obtained from PBMCs. All receptors come from a boy younger than 18 in good health and CMV-seronegative.

The V call is TRBV6-5, the J call TRBJ2-5; D call uncertain. The J call could be wrong; TRBJ2-7 is a better fit for the DNA end. Germline lookup yields CDR1 MNHEY and CDR2 SVGAGI. This CDR3 is 14 amino acids long. CDR3 loop: CASSYSILSYEQYF. In nucleotides, the CDR3 is TGTGCCAGCAGTTACTCGATACTTTCCTACGAGCAGTACTTC.

V is TRBV29-1 and J is TRBJ2-7, with 9 bases matching TRBD2. The CDR3 spans 13 residues. The germline V gene has CDR1 SQVTM and CDR2 ANQGSEA. Losses at the gene ends were 4 bases for V and 2 bases for J; bases not matched to a gene: 3. The CDR3 here is CSVAGTSPYEQYF. CDR3 sequence (DNA): TGCAGCGTTGCCGGGACTAGCCCCTACGAGCAGTACTTC.

This chain connects TRBV9 to TRBJ2-7, with TRBD2 matching over 8 bases. In germline, CDR1 is SGDLS, CDR2 YYNGEE. J lost 4 bases, V lost 4 bases, and 10 bases had no gene match. The CDR3 runs to 15 residues. CDR3 loop: CASSQFSGNLYEQYF. The CDR3 region has the DNA TGTGCCAGCAGCCAATTTAGCGGGAACTTATACGAGCAGTACTTC.

The chain links TRBV9 to TRBJ1-1; 8 bases agree with TRBD1. Germline CDR1 is SGDLS and CDR2 is YYNGEE. V shed 0 bases, J shed 6 bases, and the junction held 13 bases outside the gene matches. The CDR3 covers 17 residues. CDR3 in amino acids: CASSVAPSTGGTAEAFF. The CDR3 DNA sequence: TGTGCCAGCAGCGTAGCGCCGTCTACAGGGGGAACGGCTGAAGCTTTCTTT.

The chain recombines TRBV7-9 with TRBJ2-1, with D perhaps matching TRBD2 (5 bases). Germline CDR1 and CDR2: SEHNR and FQNEAQ (reference sequence). CDR3 length equals 13 residues. The V and J ends lost 5 bases and 7 bases respectively, with 12 bases between them. CDR3 residues: CASSHRTGNEQFF. CDR3 nucleotides: TGTGCCAGCAGCCACCGCACGGGGAATGAGCAGTTCTTC.

The J gene is TRBJ2-7, the V gene TRBV7-8, with TRBD2 matching 7 bases. Germline V gene lookup returns CDR1 SGHVS and CDR2 FQNEAQ. This CDR3 spans 13 amino acids. The trim removed 9 bases at V and 0 bases at J, leaving 5 bases unmatched. The CDR3 here is CASERGSSYEQYF. CDR3 coding DNA: TGTGCCAGTGAGCGGGGAAGCTCCTACGAGCAGTACTTC.

The V and J genes are TRBV4-2 and TRBJ2-1; D unresolved. This CDR3 region has 15 residues. The germline V and J ends were trimmed by 0 bases and 0 bases, with 6 bases remaining between them. Germline CDR1 reads LGHNA; CDR2 reads YNFKEQ. The CDR3 spells CASSQEAASYNEQFF. The CDR3 coding sequence is TGTGCCAGCAGCCAAGAGGCGGCCTCCTACAATGAGCAGTTCTTC.

This rearrangement joins TRBV18 to TRBJ2-7; D perhaps matches TRBD2 (7 bases). Looked up from germline, CDR1 is KGHSH and CDR2 is LQKENI. The CDR3 has 16 residues. V was trimmed by 2 bases and J by 5 bases, leaving 19 bases between them. The chain's CDR3 is CASSPGRGSGVDEQYF. DNA of the CDR3: TGTGCCAGCTCACCAGGGAGGGGGTCTGGGGTCGACGAGCAGTACTTC.

The chain joins TRBV4-1 to TRBJ1-4; no clear D. The CDR3 extends over 14 amino acids. The ends were cut back, 0 bases at V and 8 bases at J, with 10 bases in the middle. Germline lookup yields CDR1 MGHRA and CDR2 YSYEKL. This chain's CDR3 is CASSQDWQFEKLFF. The CDR3 DNA sequence: TGCGCCAGCAGCCAAGATTGGCAGTTCGAAAAACTGTTTTTT.

The chain employs TRBV5-6 and TRBJ1-2, with 9 bases lining up with TRBD1. J gave up 5 bases and V 4 bases, and 3 bases lay outside the gene matches. In germline, CDR1 is SGHDT, CDR2 YYEEEE. There are 13 residues in the CDR3. CDR3 bases: TGTGCCAGCAGCCCAGGACAGGGGTATGGCTACACCTTC. This encodes CASSPGQGYGYTF.

V is TRBV6-5 and J is TRBJ1-5, with D uncertain. The V end lost 5 bases, the J end lost 0 bases, and 5 bases lay between the germline ends. The CDR3 runs 13 residues. The germline CDR1 and CDR2 sequences are MNHEY and SVGAGI. This chain's CDR3 is CASSVYSNQPQHF. In DNA form, the CDR3 reads TGTGCCAGCAGTGTATATAGCAATCAGCCCCAGCATTTT.

The V and J genes are TRBV5-4 and TRBJ1-1; the match to TRBD1 covers 7 bases. The CDR3 extends over 14 amino acids. Per the germline V gene, CDR1 is SGHNT and CDR2 is YYREEE (reference sequence). The V gene end was trimmed by 4 bases and the J gene end by 3 bases; junction bases not matched to a gene: 6. CDR3 nucleotide sequence: TGTGCCAGCAGCACCCAGACAGGGTACACTGAAGCTTTCTTT. Translating it yields CASSTQTGYTEAFF. Variable domain in full (rest from reference TRBV5-4 and TRBJ1-1): ETGVTQSPTHLIKTRGQQVTLRCSSQSGHNTVSWYQQALGQGPQFIFQYYREEENGRGNFPPRFSGLQFPNYSSELNVNALELDDSALYLCASSTQTGYTEAFFGQGTRLTVV.

This chain connects TRBV5-5 to TRBJ1-2, with D possibly TRBD1 on 5 matching bases. Germline V CDR1 and CDR2: SGHKS, YYEKEE (reference sequence). V shed 4 bases and J shed 4 bases, with 14 bases lying between them. CDR3 length: 14 residues. The CDR3 region is CASSPPTDFYGYTF. The CDR3 region has the DNA TGTGCCAGCAGCCCCCCGACAGACTTCTATGGCTACACCTTC.

The chain couples TRBV4-3 to TRBJ2-7; D possibly corresponds to TRBD2 (6 bases). Germline V gives CDR1 LGHNA, CDR2 YSLEER. Trimming left V 0 bases short and J 1 base short, with 16 bases between. This CDR3 is built from 17 residues. CDR3 nucleotide sequence: TGCGCCAGCAGCCAAGATTCTACGGGGGTCGCATCCTACGAGCAGTACTTC. It is translated as CASSQDSTGVASYEQYF.

The genes are TRBV6-5 and TRBJ1-1, with D possibly being TRBD1 (6 bases). V was shortened by 7 bases and J by 10 bases, with 13 bases between the two germline ends. The CDR3 contains 11 residues. Germline CDR1 is MNHEY and CDR2 is SVGAGI. CDR3 loop: CASIKGRGAFF. The CDR3 DNA reads as TGTGCCAGCATCAAGGGCAGGGGAGCTTTCTTT.